The rows below give T cell receptor beta chains drawn from one sample of a study of PD-L1 blockade in urothelial cancer. Profiled with immunoSEQ multiplex PCR; TCRdb holds only in-frame clones, not every one. The table has approximately 100,000 clones, approximately 85% seen once. This sample comprised PBMCs, obtained around atezolizumab (anti-PD-L1) treatment. The receptors were sampled from a man aged 50-60 years with urothelial cancer. Both conserved end residues are part of each CDR3.

v_gene	j_gene	CDR3aa
TRBV5-4	TRBJ2-7	CASSAPGQEAYEQYF
TRBV6-6	TRBJ1-1	CASSYKRQGAEAFF
TRBV6-6	TRBJ2-2	CASSRGGTNTGELFF
TRBV28	TRBJ1-2	CASSLQRGYTF
TRBV9	TRBJ1-2	CASSTSESHGYTF
TRBV5-1	TRBJ1-5	CASSEGQGQPQHF
TRBV19	TRBJ2-7	CARQIRDRDYEQYF
TRBV7-3	TRBJ2-7	CASSSAPGQGSYEQYF
TRBV7-3	TRBJ2-5	CASSLWASGRETQYF
TRBV28	TRBJ2-7	CASSLYLGTSGRSGEQYF
TRBV7-3	TRBJ2-3	CASSLGSGRAIGDTQYF
TRBV9	TRBJ2-7	CASSVGGFTVPYEQYF
TRBV7-3	TRBJ2-2	CASSLSRVGELFF
TRBV7-2	TRBJ2-1	CASSATTSGRIWQFF
TRBV9	TRBJ2-5	CASSASGGGHVETQYF
TRBV7-9	TRBJ2-5	CASSFAGQETQYF
TRBV7-9	TRBJ1-5	CASSRGQLTDGNQPQHF
TRBV19	TRBJ2-7	CASSIRGEQYF
TRBV5-1	TRBJ2-1	CASSLGLAGGDPSYNEQFF
TRBV30	TRBJ2-3	CAWSRGLTDTQYF
TRBV6-1	TRBJ2-3	CASSWRAGTDTQYF
TRBV4-2	TRBJ2-2	CASRRELAGVTNAGELFF
TRBV5-1	TRBJ2-2	CASTVAGPTGELFF
TRBV19	TRBJ2-3	CASSPQPSGTDTQYF
TRBV6-1	TRBJ1-5	CASRAQGAMGQPQHF
TRBV7-2	TRBJ1-1	CASSPRGQGLTEAFF
TRBV18	TRBJ1-1	CASSSNRVNTEAFF
TRBV7-2	TRBJ2-1	CASSLDRGRALDEQFF
TRBV5-4	TRBJ1-3	CASKLYSGNTIYF
TRBV19	TRBJ2-1	CASRPWLADHNEQFF
TRBV6-5	TRBJ1-2	CASSYSGQGRYGYTF
TRBV7-2	TRBJ2-7	CASSLNPSGKYEQYF
TRBV2	TRBJ1-2	CASSIRENGYTF
TRBV5-1	TRBJ2-7	CASSFGGLAGDLQYF
TRBV18	TRBJ2-3	CASSQNVGVQDTQYF
TRBV7-2	TRBJ2-3	CASSLAGLAAQRGTQYF
TRBV21-1	TRBJ2-7	CASSKADTAGGPHEQYF